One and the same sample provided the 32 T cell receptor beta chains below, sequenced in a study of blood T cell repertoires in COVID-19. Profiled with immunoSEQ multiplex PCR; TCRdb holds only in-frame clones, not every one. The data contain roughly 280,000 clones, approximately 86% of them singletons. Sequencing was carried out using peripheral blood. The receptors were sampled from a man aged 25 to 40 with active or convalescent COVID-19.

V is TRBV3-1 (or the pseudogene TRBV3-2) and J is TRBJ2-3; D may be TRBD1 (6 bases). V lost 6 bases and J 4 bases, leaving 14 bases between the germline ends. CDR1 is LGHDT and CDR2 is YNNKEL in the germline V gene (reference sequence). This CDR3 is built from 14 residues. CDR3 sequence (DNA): TGTGCCAGCAGTCTCTCAGGGGTCCCAGATACGCAGTATTTT. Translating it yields CASSLSGVPDTQYF.

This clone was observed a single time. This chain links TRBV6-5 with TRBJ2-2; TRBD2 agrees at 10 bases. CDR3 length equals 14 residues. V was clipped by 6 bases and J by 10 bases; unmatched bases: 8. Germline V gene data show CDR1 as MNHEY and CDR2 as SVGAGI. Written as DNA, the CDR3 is TGTGCCAGCAGAAAGCGGGGGGGCTTCGAGGAGCTGTTTTTT. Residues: CASRKRGGFEELFF.

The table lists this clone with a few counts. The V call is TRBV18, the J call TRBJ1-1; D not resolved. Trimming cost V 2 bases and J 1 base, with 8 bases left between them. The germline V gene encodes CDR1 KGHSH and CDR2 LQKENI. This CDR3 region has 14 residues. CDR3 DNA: TGTGCCAGCTCACCAATTGAGGGGAACACTGAAGCTTTCTTT. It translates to CASSPIEGNTEAFF.

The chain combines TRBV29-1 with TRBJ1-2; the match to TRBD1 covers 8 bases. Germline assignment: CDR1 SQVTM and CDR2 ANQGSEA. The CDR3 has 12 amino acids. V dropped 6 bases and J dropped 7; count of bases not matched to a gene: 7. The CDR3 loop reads CSVATGVGGYTF. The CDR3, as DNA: TGCAGCGTGGCGACAGGGGTCGGTGGCTACACCTTC.

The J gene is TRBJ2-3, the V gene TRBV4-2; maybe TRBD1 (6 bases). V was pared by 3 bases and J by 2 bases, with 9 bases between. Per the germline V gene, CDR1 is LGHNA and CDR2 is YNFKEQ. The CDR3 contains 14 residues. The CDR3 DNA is TGTGCCAGCAGCCAGGTGGGGGCCACAGATACGCAGTATTTT. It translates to CASSQVGATDTQYF.

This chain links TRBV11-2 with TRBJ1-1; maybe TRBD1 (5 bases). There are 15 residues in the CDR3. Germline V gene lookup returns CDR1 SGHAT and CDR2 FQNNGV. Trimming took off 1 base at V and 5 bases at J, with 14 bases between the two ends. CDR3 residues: CASSLVTAKGTEAFF. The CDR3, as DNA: TGTGCCAGCAGCTTAGTGACAGCTAAAGGGACTGAAGCTTTCTTT. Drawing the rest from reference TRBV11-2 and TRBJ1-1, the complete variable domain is EAGVAQSPRYKIIEKRQSVAFWCNPISGHATLYWYQQILGQGPKLLIQFQNNGVVDDSQLPKDRFSAERLKGVDSTLKIQPAKLEDSAVYLCASSLVTAKGTEAFFGQGTRLTVV.

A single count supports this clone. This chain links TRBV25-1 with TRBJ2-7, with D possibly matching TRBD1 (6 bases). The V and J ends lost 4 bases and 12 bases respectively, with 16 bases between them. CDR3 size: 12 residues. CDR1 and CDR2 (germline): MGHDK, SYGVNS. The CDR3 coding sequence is TGTGCCAGCAGTGGGTCTGGACAGCTCCTGTACTTC. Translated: CASSGSGQLLYF.

Here the CDR3 DNA reads TGTGCCAGCAACAACGGGGGGCCAACTAGCACAGATACGCAGTATTTT. This sequence encodes CASNNGGPTSTDTQYF. The rearrangement uses TRBV4-2 and TRBJ2-3; the D gene is possibly TRBD2 (7 bases). The CDR3 totals 16 residues. Germline values: CDR1 LGHNA, CDR2 YNFKEQ. The V end lost 7 bases, the J end lost 0 bases, and 17 bases lay between the germline ends.

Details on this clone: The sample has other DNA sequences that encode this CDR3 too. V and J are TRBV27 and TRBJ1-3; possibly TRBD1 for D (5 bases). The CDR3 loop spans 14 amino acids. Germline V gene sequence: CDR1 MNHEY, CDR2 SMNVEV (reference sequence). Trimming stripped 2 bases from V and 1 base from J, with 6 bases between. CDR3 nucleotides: TGTGCCAGCAGTTTAGGGGGGTCTGGAAACACCATATATTTT. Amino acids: CASSLGGSGNTIYF.

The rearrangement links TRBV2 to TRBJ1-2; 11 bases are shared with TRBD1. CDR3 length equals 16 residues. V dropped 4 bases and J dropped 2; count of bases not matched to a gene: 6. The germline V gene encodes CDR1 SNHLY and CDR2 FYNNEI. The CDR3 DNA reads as TGTGCCAGCAGTGGTACCCGGGACAGGGGGAACTATGGCTACACCTTC. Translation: CASSGTRDRGNYGYTF.

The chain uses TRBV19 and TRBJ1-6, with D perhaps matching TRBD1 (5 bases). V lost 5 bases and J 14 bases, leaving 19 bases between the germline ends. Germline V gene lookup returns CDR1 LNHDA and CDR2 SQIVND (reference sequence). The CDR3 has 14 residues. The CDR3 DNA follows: TGTGCCAGTAGTGCTCTGGCCGGGCAGGGTACCCTCCACTTT. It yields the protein CASSALAGQGTLHF.

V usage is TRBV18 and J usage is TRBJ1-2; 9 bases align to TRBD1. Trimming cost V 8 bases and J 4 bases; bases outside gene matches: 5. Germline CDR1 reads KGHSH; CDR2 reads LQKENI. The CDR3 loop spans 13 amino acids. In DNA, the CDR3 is TGTGCCAGCACTACAGGGGGCGCCTATGGCTACACCTTC. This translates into CASTTGGAYGYTF.

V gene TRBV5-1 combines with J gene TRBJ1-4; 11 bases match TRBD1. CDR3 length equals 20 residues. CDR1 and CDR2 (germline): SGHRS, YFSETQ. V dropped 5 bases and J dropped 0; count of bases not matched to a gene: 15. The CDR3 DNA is TGCGCCAGCAGTTTTCGGCCCGGGACAGGGGGGGATGCAACTAATGAAAAACTGTTTTTT. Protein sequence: CASSFRPGTGGDATNEKLFF.

In DNA, the CDR3 is TGTGCCAGTATTGGGACAGGTGATAGCAATCAGCCCCAGCATTTT. Protein sequence: CASIGTGDSNQPQHF. This chain uses TRBV19 with TRBJ1-5, with 8 bases aligning to TRBD1. The CDR3 has 15 amino acids. The V gene end was trimmed by 7 bases and the J gene end by 0 bases; junction bases not matched to a gene: 5. Germline-derived CDR1 and CDR2 are LNHDA and SQIVND (reference sequence).

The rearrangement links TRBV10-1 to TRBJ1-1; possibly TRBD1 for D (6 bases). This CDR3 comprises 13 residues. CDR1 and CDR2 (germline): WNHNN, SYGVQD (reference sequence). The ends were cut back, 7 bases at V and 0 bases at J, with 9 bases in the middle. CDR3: CASKGHLNTEAFF. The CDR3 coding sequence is TGCGCCAGCAAGGGACACCTGAACACTGAAGCTTTCTTT.

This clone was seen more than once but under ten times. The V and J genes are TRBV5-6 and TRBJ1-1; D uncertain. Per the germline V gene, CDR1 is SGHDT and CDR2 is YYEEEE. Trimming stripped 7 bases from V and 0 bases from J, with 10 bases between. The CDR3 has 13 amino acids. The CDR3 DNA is TGTGCCAGCCACACAACCCTGAACACTGAAGCTTTCTTT. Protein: CASHTTLNTEAFF.

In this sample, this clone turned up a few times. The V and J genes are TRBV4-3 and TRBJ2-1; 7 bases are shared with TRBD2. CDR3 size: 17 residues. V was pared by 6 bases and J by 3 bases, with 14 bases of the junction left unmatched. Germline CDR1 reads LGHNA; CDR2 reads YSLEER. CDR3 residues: CASSPSPSSGYYNEQFF. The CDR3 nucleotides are TGCGCCAGCAGTCCTTCCCCTTCTAGCGGATACTACAATGAGCAGTTCTTC.

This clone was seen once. The CDR3 DNA is TGCGCCAGCAGTCACCCCAGGACAGGGGAGGAGGACACCCAGTACTTC. Amino acid sequence: CASSHPRTGEEDTQYF. The rearrangement links TRBV23-1 to TRBJ2-5, with 9 bases identical to TRBD1. TRBV23-1 is designated an ORF whose function remains uncertain. The ends lost 3 bases at V and 8 bases at J; junction bases unmatched: 13. The CDR3 totals 16 residues.

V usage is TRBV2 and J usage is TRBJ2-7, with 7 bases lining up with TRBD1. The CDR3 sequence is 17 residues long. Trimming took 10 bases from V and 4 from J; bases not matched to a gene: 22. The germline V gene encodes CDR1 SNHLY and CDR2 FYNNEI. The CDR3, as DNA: TGTGCCACCCGAATATCCTCGGGACAGCCACCCTGGTACGAGCAGTACTTC. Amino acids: CATRISSGQPPWYEQYF.

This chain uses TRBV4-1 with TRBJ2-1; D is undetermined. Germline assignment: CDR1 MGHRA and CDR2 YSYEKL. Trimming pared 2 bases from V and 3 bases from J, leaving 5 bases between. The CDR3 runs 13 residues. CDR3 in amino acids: CASSQTFYNEQFF. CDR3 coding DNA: TGCGCCAGCAGCCAAACTTTCTACAATGAGCAGTTCTTC.

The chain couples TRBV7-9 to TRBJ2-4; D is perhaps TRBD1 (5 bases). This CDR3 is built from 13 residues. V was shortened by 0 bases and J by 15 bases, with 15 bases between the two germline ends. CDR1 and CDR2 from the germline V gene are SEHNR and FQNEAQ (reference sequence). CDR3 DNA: TGTGCCAGCAGCTTAGCTTCCAGCAGGGTTCTGTACTTC. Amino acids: CASSLASSRVLYF. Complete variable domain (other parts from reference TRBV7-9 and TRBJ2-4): DTGVSQNPRHKITKRGQNVTFRCDPISEHNRLYWYRQTLGQGPEFLTYFQNEAQLEKSRLLSDRFSAERPKGSFSTLEIQRTEQGDSAMYLCASSLASSRVLYFGAGTRLSVL.

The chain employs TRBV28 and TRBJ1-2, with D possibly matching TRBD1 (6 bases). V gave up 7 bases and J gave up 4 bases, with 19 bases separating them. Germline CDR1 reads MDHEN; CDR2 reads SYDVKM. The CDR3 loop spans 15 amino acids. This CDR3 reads CASTPRGGPGYGYTF. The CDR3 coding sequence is TGTGCCAGCACGCCCCGGGGGGGGCCTGGCTATGGCTACACCTTC.

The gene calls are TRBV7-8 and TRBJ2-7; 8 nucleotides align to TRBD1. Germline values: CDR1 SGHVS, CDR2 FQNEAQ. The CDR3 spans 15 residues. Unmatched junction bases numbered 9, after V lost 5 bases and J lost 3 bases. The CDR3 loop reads CASSLTGQGYYEQYF. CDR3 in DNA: TGTGCCAGCAGCCTGACCGGACAGGGTTACTACGAGCAGTACTTC.

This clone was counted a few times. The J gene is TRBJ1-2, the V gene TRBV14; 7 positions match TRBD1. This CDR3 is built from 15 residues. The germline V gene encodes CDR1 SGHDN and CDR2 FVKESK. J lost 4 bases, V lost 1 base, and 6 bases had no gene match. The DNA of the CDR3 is TGTGCCAGCAGCCAAGCGGCAGGGGGAGGCTATGGCTACACCTTC. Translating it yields CASSQAAGGGYGYTF.

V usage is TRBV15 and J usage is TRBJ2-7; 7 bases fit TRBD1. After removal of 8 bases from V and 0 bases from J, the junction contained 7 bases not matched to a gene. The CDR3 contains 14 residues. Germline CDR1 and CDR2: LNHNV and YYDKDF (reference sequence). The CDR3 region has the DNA TGTGCCACCCGGGACAGCGCGGGCTCCTACGAGCAGTACTTC. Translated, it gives CATRDSAGSYEQYF.

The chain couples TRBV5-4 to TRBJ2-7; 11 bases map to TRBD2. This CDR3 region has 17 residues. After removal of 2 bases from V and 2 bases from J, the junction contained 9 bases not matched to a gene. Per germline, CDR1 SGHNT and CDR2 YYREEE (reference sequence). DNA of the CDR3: TGTGCCAGCAGCTTACGTAGCGGGGGGGCCTCCCCCTACGAGCAGTACTTC. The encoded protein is CASSLRSGGASPYEQYF.

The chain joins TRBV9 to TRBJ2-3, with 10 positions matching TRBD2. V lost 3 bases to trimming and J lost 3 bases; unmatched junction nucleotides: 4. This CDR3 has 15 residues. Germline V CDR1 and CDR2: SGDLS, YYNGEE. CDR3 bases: TGTGCCAGCAGCGGAGGGACTAGCGAGACAGATACGCAGTATTTT. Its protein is CASSGGTSETDTQYF.

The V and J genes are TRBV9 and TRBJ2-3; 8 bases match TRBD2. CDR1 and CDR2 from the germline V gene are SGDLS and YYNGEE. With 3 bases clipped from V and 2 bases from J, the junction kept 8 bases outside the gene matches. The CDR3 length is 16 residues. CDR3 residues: CASSAGSGGATDTQYF. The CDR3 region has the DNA TGTGCCAGCAGCGCGGGAAGCGGGGGTGCCACAGATACGCAGTATTTT.

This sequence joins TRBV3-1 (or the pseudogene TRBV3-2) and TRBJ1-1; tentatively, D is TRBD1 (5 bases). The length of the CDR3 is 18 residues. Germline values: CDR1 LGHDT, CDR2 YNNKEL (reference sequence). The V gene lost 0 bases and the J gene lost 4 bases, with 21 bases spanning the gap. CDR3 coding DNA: TGTGCCAGCAGCCAAGATCAGGGTGGCAGGAGAAAGCCCACTGAAGCTTTCTTT. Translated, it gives CASSQDQGGRRKPTEAFF.

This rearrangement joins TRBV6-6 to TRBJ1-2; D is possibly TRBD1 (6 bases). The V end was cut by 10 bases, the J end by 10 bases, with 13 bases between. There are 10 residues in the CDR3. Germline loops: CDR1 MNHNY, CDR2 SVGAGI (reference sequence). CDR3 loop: CATQGSDYTF. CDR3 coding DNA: TGTGCCACCCAGGGGTCCGACTACACCTTC.

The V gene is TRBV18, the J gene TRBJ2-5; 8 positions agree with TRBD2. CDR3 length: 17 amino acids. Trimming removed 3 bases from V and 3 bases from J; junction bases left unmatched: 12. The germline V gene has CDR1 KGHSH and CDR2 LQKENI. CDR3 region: CASSPPETSGKEETQYF. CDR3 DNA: TGTGCCAGCTCACCGCCGGAAACTAGCGGAAAAGAAGAGACCCAGTACTTC.

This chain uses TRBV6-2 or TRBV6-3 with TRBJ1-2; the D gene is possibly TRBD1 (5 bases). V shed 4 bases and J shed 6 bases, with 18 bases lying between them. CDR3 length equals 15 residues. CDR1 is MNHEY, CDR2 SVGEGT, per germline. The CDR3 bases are TGTGCCAGCAGTTTAAGTGCGGGACCTCTTGATGGCTACACCTTC. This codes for CASSLSAGPLDGYTF.